These 3 T cell receptor beta chains originate from one sample sequenced in a study of T cell responses to AZD1222 COVID-19 vaccine (dated by TCRdb to the early 2020s). The time point label, read with the paper, signifies: baseline before first vaccination. Library prep was done by the immunoSEQ multiplex PCR assay. TCRdb took over this immuneACCESS table, retaining in-frame rearrangements with V and J assigned. Such tables are incomplete; in checked studies, under half of the missing clones stem from an unresolved V gene, and the remainder is unexplained. The sample includes roughly 150,000 clones, with 90% to 95% observed a single time. The top ten hold approximately 5% of the sample. The starting material was peripheral blood, obtained on day 0 of AZD1222 vaccination. The receptors here all came from an adult in good health.

The J gene is TRBJ2-5, the V gene TRBV7-9, with D possibly being TRBD1 (6 bases). CDR3 length equals 16 residues. Trimming removed 2 bases from V and 1 base from J, with 14 bases in between. From germline, CDR1 is SEHNR and CDR2 FQNEAQ (reference sequence). The CDR3 DNA is TGTGCCAGCAGCTTAACAAGTGGGGGCCTCCAAGAGACCCAGTACTTC. It is translated as CASSLTSGGLQETQYF.

The J gene is TRBJ1-1, the V gene TRBV30; D possibly corresponds to TRBD1 (6 bases). Germline CDR1 reads GTSNPN; CDR2 reads SVGIG (reference sequence). The CDR3 is made up of 15 amino acids. The ends were cut back, 3 bases at V and 1 base at J, with 15 bases in the middle. The CDR3 loop is CAWSGQGPENTEAFF. The CDR3 DNA reads as TGTGCCTGGAGCGGGCAGGGGCCTGAGAACACTGAAGCTTTCTTT.

The count of this clone is one. This chain joins TRBV5-5 and TRBJ2-7; 8 nucleotides align to TRBD1. There are 16 residues in the CDR3. The V gene end was trimmed by 4 bases and the J gene end by 5 bases; junction bases not matched to a gene: 14. Germline V gene data show CDR1 as SGHKS and CDR2 as YYEKEE (reference sequence). CDR3 nucleotide sequence: TGTGCCAGCAGCGCCGTTACGGGGACAGGCCAGCACGAGCAGTACTTC. Its translation: CASSAVTGTGQHEQYF.